Shown below are 2 T cell receptor beta chains from a single sample sequenced in a study of T cells expressing NK-cell markers (TCRdb year 2020). Library method: 5' RACE. TCRdb shows the sequencer as Illumina HiSeq 2000. TCRdb reanalyzed the reads, keeping one entry per CDR3 protein sequence and omitting DNA. The sample table gives 130,000 to 150,000 distinct CDR3 sequences. 9% to 15% of the sample belongs to the ten largest clones. Sequencing used blood T cells: a sorted CD56 or NKG2C T cell subset, CD4+ or CD8+ T cells, or bulk PBMC T cells (not recorded which). These receptors all come from a man aged 18-30 years in good health. Donor details come from another sample of the same person, matched by shared clones.

The chain joins TRBV12-3 or TRBV12-4 to TRBJ2-2; the TRBD1 assignment by TCRdb is unverifiable without DNA. CDR3 length: 16 amino acids. CDR3 region: CASNPGQGMNTGELFF.

The rearrangement links TRBV5-5 to TRBJ2-1; the TCRdb D gene call, TRBD1, has no DNA to confirm it. The CDR3 runs 11 residues. CDR1 and CDR2 from the germline V gene are SGHKS and YYEKEE (reference sequence). This CDR3 reads CASSSPWGQFF.